Listed below are T cell receptor beta chains from one sample, sequenced in a study of regulatory T cells in long-lasting Graves disease. TCRdb ran MiXCR on the multiplex PCR reads and lists one entry per CDR3 protein. The table has 350,000 to 500,000 distinct CDR3 sequences, over 20% seen once; the top ten hold over 11%. Sequences were derived from peripheral blood mononuclear cells (PBMCs), sampled when the disease was refractory, from a patient treated with antithyroid drugs. These receptors all come from a female donor with Graves disease. Both conserved end residues are part of each CDR3. Each record gives: clone size, D gene, J gene, V gene, CDR3 DNA, CDR3 protein. D genes are given only for firm matches. Clone size, where shown, is once, few, many, or a class for clones that have expanded.

abundance: -; d_gene: TRBD2; j_gene: TRBJ2-1; v_gene: TRBV12-3/TRBV12-4; CDR3nt: TGTGCCAGCAGCCGGGGGGGGAAAGGTGACGATGAGCAGTTCTTC; CDR3aa: CASSRGGKGDDEQFF
abundance: many; d_gene: TRBD2; j_gene: TRBJ2-2; v_gene: TRBV25-1; CDR3nt: TGTGCCAGCAGCCCCCATCGGGGACTAGCAAACACCGGGGAGCTGTTTTTT; CDR3aa: CASSPHRGLANTGELFF
abundance: few; d_gene: -; j_gene: TRBJ2-5; v_gene: TRBV2; CDR3nt: TGTGCCAGCAGGGCTAACGGGACCCGCAACTTC; CDR3aa: CASRANGTRNF
abundance: -; d_gene: -; j_gene: TRBJ1-5; v_gene: TRBV27; CDR3nt: TGTGCCAGTAGTTCCGTCGGTCAGCCCCAGCATTTT; CDR3aa: CASSSVGQPQHF
abundance: many; d_gene: -; j_gene: TRBJ2-7; v_gene: TRBV28; CDR3nt: TGTGCCAGCAGCCTCGCATCTAGCAAATCCTACGAGCAGTACTTC; CDR3aa: CASSLASSKSYEQYF
abundance: few; d_gene: -; j_gene: TRBJ1-2; v_gene: TRBV2; CDR3nt: TGTGCCAGCGGGAGGGGGGCTGAATACTATGGCTACACCTTC; CDR3aa: CASGRGAEYYGYTF
abundance: -; d_gene: -; j_gene: TRBJ1-4; v_gene: TRBV7-9; CDR3nt: TGTGCCAGCAGCTCCCCCCTGGGGGGCCTTAGTGAAAAACTGTTTTTT; CDR3aa: CASSSPLGGLSEKLFF
abundance: many; d_gene: TRBD1; j_gene: TRBJ1-5; v_gene: TRBV2; CDR3nt: TGTGCCAGCACCCAGGGGGATAGCAATCAGCCCCAGCATTTT; CDR3aa: CASTQGDSNQPQHF
abundance: -; d_gene: TRBD2; j_gene: TRBJ2-1; v_gene: TRBV2; CDR3nt: TGTGCCAGCAAGCCGGGACTAGCGGGAGATGAGCAGTTCTTC; CDR3aa: CASKPGLAGDEQFF
abundance: many; d_gene: -; j_gene: TRBJ1-6; v_gene: TRBV27; CDR3nt: TGTGCCAGCAGTTTATCGCCGGTAATGGTCGTTAATTCACCCCTCCACTTT; CDR3aa: CASSLSPVMVVNSPLHF
abundance: -; d_gene: -; j_gene: TRBJ1-1; v_gene: TRBV7-2; CDR3nt: TGTGCCAGCAGCCCACTTTTCCAGGGAGAAGAAGCTTTCTTT; CDR3aa: CASSPLFQGEEAFF
abundance: few; d_gene: -; j_gene: TRBJ2-7; v_gene: TRBV19; CDR3nt: TGTGCCAGTAGTATAGTTGCGGGGTCCTACGAGCAGTACTTC; CDR3aa: CASSIVAGSYEQYF
abundance: -; d_gene: -; j_gene: TRBJ2-5; v_gene: TRBV2; CDR3nt: TGTGCCAGCAGATGGGACGGGACAACAAAAGAGACCCAGTACTTC; CDR3aa: CASRWDGTTKETQYF
abundance: few; d_gene: TRBD1; j_gene: TRBJ1-6; v_gene: TRBV7-2; CDR3nt: TGTGCCAGCAGCCGGGACAGCTCTTCCTATAATTCACCCCTCCACTTT; CDR3aa: CASSRDSSSYNSPLHF
abundance: -; d_gene: -; j_gene: TRBJ1-2; v_gene: TRBV5-4; CDR3nt: TGTGCCAGCAGCTTGTGGGGAGGTGGCTACACCTTC; CDR3aa: CASSLWGGGYTF
abundance: few; d_gene: -; j_gene: TRBJ1-1; v_gene: TRBV30; CDR3nt: TGTGCCGGCCAGATGAACACTGAAGCTTTCTTT; CDR3aa: CAGQMNTEAFF
abundance: many; d_gene: TRBD2; j_gene: TRBJ2-7; v_gene: TRBV11-2; CDR3nt: TGTGCCAGCAGCCCTTCTAGCGGGCACGAGCAGTACTTC; CDR3aa: CASSPSSGHEQYF
abundance: -; d_gene: TRBD1; j_gene: TRBJ1-5; v_gene: TRBV18; CDR3nt: TGTGCCAGCTCACGCGGGACAGGGCATCAGCCCCAGCATTTT; CDR3aa: CASSRGTGHQPQHF
abundance: -; d_gene: -; j_gene: TRBJ1-3; v_gene: TRBV12-3/TRBV12-4; CDR3nt: TGTGCCAGCAGCCGGGACGGTGAAAACACCATATATTTT; CDR3aa: CASSRDGENTIYF
abundance: few; d_gene: TRBD1; j_gene: TRBJ1-1; v_gene: TRBV5-1; CDR3nt: TGCGCCAGCAGCCCCGAGGGACAGGGAATTACTGAAGCTTTCTTT; CDR3aa: CASSPEGQGITEAFF
abundance: -; d_gene: TRBD2; j_gene: TRBJ2-7; v_gene: TRBV7-3; CDR3nt: TGTGCCAGCAGCCCTGGACTAGCGGGAGTTAACGAGCAGTACTTC; CDR3aa: CASSPGLAGVNEQYF
abundance: many; d_gene: TRBD1; j_gene: TRBJ2-7; v_gene: TRBV6-1; CDR3nt: TGTGCCAGCCATGGACAGGGCTCCTACGAGCAGTACTTC; CDR3aa: CASHGQGSYEQYF
abundance: many; d_gene: -; j_gene: TRBJ2-2; v_gene: TRBV12-3/TRBV12-4; CDR3nt: TGTGCCAGCACTTGGCGGGAGAACACCGGGGAGCTGTTTTTT; CDR3aa: CASTWRENTGELFF
abundance: many; d_gene: TRBD2; j_gene: TRBJ2-7; v_gene: TRBV20-1; CDR3nt: TGCAGTGTCGTAGACGGTATAGCGGGAGGCCCCTACGAGCAGTACTTC; CDR3aa: CSVVDGIAGGPYEQYF
abundance: many; d_gene: -; j_gene: TRBJ2-7; v_gene: TRBV11-2; CDR3nt: TGTGCCAGCAGCTTAGTTGCGGAGGGGATTTACGAGCAGTACTTC; CDR3aa: CASSLVAEGIYEQYF
abundance: -; d_gene: TRBD1; j_gene: TRBJ2-1; v_gene: TRBV6-2/TRBV6-3; CDR3nt: TGTGCCAGCAGTTACTCCGGACAGGGGTTGATGAATGAGCAGTTCTTC; CDR3aa: CASSYSGQGLMNEQFF
abundance: many; d_gene: -; j_gene: TRBJ2-7; v_gene: TRBV28; CDR3nt: TGTGCCAGCACCGAGCGGTCCTCCTACGAGCAGTACTTC; CDR3aa: CASTERSSYEQYF
abundance: many; d_gene: -; j_gene: TRBJ1-2; v_gene: TRBV20-1; CDR3nt: TGCAGTGCTAGAGTCCCCAGAGCTAACTATGGCTACACCTTC; CDR3aa: CSARVPRANYGYTF
abundance: many; d_gene: -; j_gene: TRBJ2-7; v_gene: TRBV7-6; CDR3nt: TGTGCCAGCAGCATAGGGGGATCCCCCTCCTACGAGCAGTACTTC; CDR3aa: CASSIGGSPSYEQYF
abundance: few; d_gene: -; j_gene: TRBJ1-5; v_gene: TRBV5-8; CDR3nt: TGTGCCAGCAGCTGGGACGAGGGATTGGGCAATCAGCCCCAGCATTTT; CDR3aa: CASSWDEGLGNQPQHF
abundance: -; d_gene: -; j_gene: TRBJ1-2; v_gene: TRBV20-1; CDR3nt: TGCAGTCCCCGGAGAGAAGGGGAGGGGGGCTACACCTTC; CDR3aa: CSPRREGEGGYTF
abundance: many; d_gene: -; j_gene: TRBJ1-1; v_gene: TRBV2; CDR3nt: TGTGCCAGCAGATTGACAGAACTGAACACTGAAGCTTTCTTT; CDR3aa: CASRLTELNTEAFF
abundance: -; d_gene: TRBD2; j_gene: TRBJ2-5; v_gene: TRBV20-1; CDR3nt: TGCAGTGCTACCTTAGCGGGAGTCAGGCGAGAGACCCAGTACTTC; CDR3aa: CSATLAGVRRETQYF
abundance: -; d_gene: -; j_gene: TRBJ1-4; v_gene: TRBV6-1; CDR3nt: TGTGCCAGCAGTGAATTGGGTAGAAATGAAAAACTGTTTTTT; CDR3aa: CASSELGRNEKLFF
abundance: few; d_gene: -; j_gene: TRBJ2-7; v_gene: TRBV13; CDR3nt: TGTGCCAGCAGCGAAACTAGAGTCCCCTACGAGCAGTACTTC; CDR3aa: CASSETRVPYEQYF
abundance: few; d_gene: -; j_gene: TRBJ2-7; v_gene: TRBV4-1; CDR3nt: TGCGCCAGCAGCCAATATAATACAGGGAACGAGCAGTACTTC; CDR3aa: CASSQYNTGNEQYF
abundance: -; d_gene: TRBD1; j_gene: TRBJ2-7; v_gene: TRBV9; CDR3nt: TGTGCCAGCAGCAAAGCCGGGACAGGTATGAACGAGCAGTACTTC; CDR3aa: CASSKAGTGMNEQYF
abundance: -; d_gene: -; j_gene: TRBJ1-6; v_gene: TRBV9; CDR3nt: TGTGCCAGCAGCGTAGGAGGTGGACTTTTTTCACCCCTCCACTTT; CDR3aa: CASSVGGGLFSPLHF
abundance: many; d_gene: -; j_gene: TRBJ2-7; v_gene: TRBV6-1; CDR3nt: TGTGCCAGCAGTGAAAGGGGCTACGAGCAGTACTTC; CDR3aa: CASSERGYEQYF
abundance: few; d_gene: -; j_gene: TRBJ2-7; v_gene: TRBV5-6; CDR3nt: TGTGCCAGCAGCTTGGTCGAGCAGTACTTC; CDR3aa: CASSLVEQYF
abundance: few; d_gene: -; j_gene: TRBJ2-7; v_gene: TRBV18; CDR3nt: TGTGCCAGCTCAGGAGAGTCGTACGAGCAGTACTTC; CDR3aa: CASSGESYEQYF
abundance: -; d_gene: -; j_gene: TRBJ1-5; v_gene: TRBV20-1; CDR3nt: TGCAGTGCTAGAGACCGGGGAGGGAATGAGCCCCAGCATTTT; CDR3aa: CSARDRGGNEPQHF
abundance: -; d_gene: TRBD1; j_gene: TRBJ2-5; v_gene: TRBV19; CDR3nt: TGTGCCAGTAGTGCTCCCGGGGACAGCAATATTCTCCAAGAGACCCAGTACTTC; CDR3aa: CASSAPGDSNILQETQYF
abundance: few; d_gene: TRBD1; j_gene: TRBJ1-2; v_gene: TRBV14; CDR3nt: TGTGCCAGCAGCCAGGGGAGGACAGGGAACTATGGCTACACCTTC; CDR3aa: CASSQGRTGNYGYTF
abundance: many; d_gene: -; j_gene: TRBJ1-5; v_gene: TRBV3-1; CDR3nt: TGTGCCAGCAGTGCGGGGGGCAATCAGCCCCAGCATTTT; CDR3aa: CASSAGGNQPQHF
abundance: many; d_gene: -; j_gene: TRBJ1-2; v_gene: TRBV5-1; CDR3nt: TGCGCCAGCAGCTGGACAGTGTCCTACTATGGCTACACCTTC; CDR3aa: CASSWTVSYYGYTF
abundance: many; d_gene: TRBD1; j_gene: TRBJ2-4; v_gene: TRBV5-6; CDR3nt: TGTGCCAGCAGCGGCGGGACAGGGAGAAACATTCAGTACTTC; CDR3aa: CASSGGTGRNIQYF
abundance: -; d_gene: TRBD2; j_gene: TRBJ2-1; v_gene: TRBV6-2/TRBV6-3; CDR3nt: TGTGCCAGCAGGCCGGGACTAGCGACCTACAATGAGCAGTTCTTC; CDR3aa: CASRPGLATYNEQFF
abundance: many; d_gene: -; j_gene: TRBJ1-1; v_gene: TRBV28; CDR3nt: TGTGCCAGCAGCCGACCGAAGGCGAACACTGAAGCTTTCTTT; CDR3aa: CASSRPKANTEAFF
abundance: many; d_gene: -; j_gene: TRBJ2-5; v_gene: TRBV29-1; CDR3nt: TGCAGCGTTGAAGATTTCCAGGGAGAGACCCAGTACTTC; CDR3aa: CSVEDFQGETQYF
abundance: many; d_gene: -; j_gene: TRBJ2-7; v_gene: TRBV20-1; CDR3nt: TGCAGTGCTAGCGGCCCCTCGGGCGAGCAGTACTTC; CDR3aa: CSASGPSGEQYF
abundance: few; d_gene: -; j_gene: TRBJ1-4; v_gene: TRBV27; CDR3nt: TGTGCCAGCAGCTCCACGAGAGATGAAAAACTGTTTTTT; CDR3aa: CASSSTRDEKLFF
abundance: many; d_gene: TRBD1; j_gene: TRBJ2-7; v_gene: TRBV15; CDR3nt: TGTGCCACCAGCGAGGGTACGGGGACAGGGAGGGCAGACGAGCAGTACTTC; CDR3aa: CATSEGTGTGRADEQYF
abundance: -; d_gene: TRBD1; j_gene: TRBJ2-7; v_gene: TRBV4-1; CDR3nt: TGCGCCAGCAGCCAAGCATCCACAGGGGCCGCCTACGAGCAGTACTTC; CDR3aa: CASSQASTGAAYEQYF
abundance: few; d_gene: -; j_gene: TRBJ2-1; v_gene: TRBV24-1; CDR3nt: TGTGCCACCAGTGACCCGGGACCAAATTCCTACAATGAGCAGTTCTTC; CDR3aa: CATSDPGPNSYNEQFF
abundance: many; d_gene: TRBD1; j_gene: TRBJ2-4; v_gene: TRBV11-2; CDR3nt: TGTGCCAGCAGCCCCGCCACAGGGGCCGCGGCCAAAAACATTCAGTACTTC; CDR3aa: CASSPATGAAAKNIQYF
abundance: -; d_gene: -; j_gene: TRBJ1-5; v_gene: TRBV11-2; CDR3nt: TGTGCCAGCAGCCTTTTCAATCAGCCCCAGCATTTT; CDR3aa: CASSLFNQPQHF